Detailed here is one T cell receptor (delta chain). TCRdb re-called the reads via CATT. The profile shows more than 9,000 delta-chain clones, about 3.5% of them singletons. These data are taken from a study of gamma-delta chains in newborns, infants, children. Study as a whole: Innate gammadelta T cells reportedly expand polyclonally right after birth, driven by microbial exposure, per the title.

From germline, CDR1 is TSWWSYY and CDR2 QGS. Trimming left V 2 bases short and J 0 bases short, with 28 bases between. The CDR3 is made up of 21 amino acids. The sequenced sample consisted of blood. The sequence derives from a child who was a newborn, infant or young child, either healthy, febrile or measles-vaccinated (not recorded which). This sequence joins TRDV1 and TRDJ1; a weak D match, TRDD3 (6 bases). The CDR3 coding sequence is TGTGCTCTTGGGGAAAGAGGTGGGGGTCACCTGTTCGTTCGGTACACCGATAAACTCATCTTT. Amino acid sequence: CALGERGGGHLFVRYTDKLIF.